The rows below give T cell receptor beta chains drawn from one sample of a study of PD-1 blockade in classical Hodgkin lymphoma. Here immunoSEQ multiplex PCR was the method, and the copy in TCRdb shows in-frame clones only, minus some. The data hold fewer than 25,000 clones, with 90% observed a single time. Sequencing input: CD4+ T cells from blood. These receptors were obtained from a human donor with classical Hodgkin lymphoma. Each CDR3 is given with its conserved first and last residue. D genes are given only for firm matches. Clone sizes are given selectively: once, few, many, or a class where the clone is expanded.

D	J	size	V	CDR3	DNA
-	TRBJ2-7	-	TRBV5-4	CASSFPGQIYEQYF	TGTGCCAGCAGCTTTCCCGGACAGATCTACGAGCAGTACTTC
TRBD2	TRBJ2-2	-	TRBV11-2	CASSTGLAGATGELFF	TGTGCCAGCAGCACCGGACTAGCGGGAGCCACCGGGGAGCTGTTTTTT
-	TRBJ1-1	-	TRBV6-1	CASSERWGARGHTEAFF	TGTGCCAGCAGTGAAAGATGGGGGGCCAGAGGGCACACTGAAGCTTTCTTT
TRBD1	TRBJ1-3	-	TRBV7-2	CASSYIQGVSGNTIYF	TGTGCCAGCAGCTATATACAGGGGGTCTCTGGAAACACCATATATTTT
-	TRBJ1-4	few	TRBV27	CASSPGGSTNEKLFF	TGTGCCAGCAGCCCTGGCGGGTCAACTAATGAAAAACTGTTTTTT
TRBD1	TRBJ1-5	-	TRBV19	CASSIRTQGALRGEPQHF	TGTGCCAGTAGTATAAGAACACAGGGGGCGCTGAGGGGTGAGCCCCAGCATTTT
TRBD1	TRBJ2-7	-	TRBV4-1	CASSRNRGEQYF	TGCGCCAGCAGCCGAAACAGGGGCGAGCAGTACTTC
-	TRBJ1-1	-	TRBV29-1	CSVIDRRAFF	TGCAGCGTTATAGACAGGCGAGCTTTCTTT
-	TRBJ2-5	-	TRBV10-2	CASSKAAMYQETQYF	TGCGCCAGCAGCAAGGCGGCCATGTACCAAGAGACCCAGTACTTC
-	TRBJ2-2	-	TRBV5-5	CASSLDIITGELFF	TGTGCCAGCAGCCTGGACATTATCACCGGGGAGCTGTTTTTT
-	TRBJ1-5	-	TRBV6-1	CASIKYSNQPQHF	TGTGCCAGCATCAAATATAGCAATCAGCCCCAGCATTTT
-	TRBJ1-6	-	TRBV4-3	CASSQRQGMISPLHF	TGCGCCAGCAGCCAACGGCAGGGAATGATCTCACCCCTCCACTTT
-	TRBJ1-1	-	TRBV6-4	CASSNSVNTEAFF	TGTGCCAGCAGTAACTCAGTGAACACTGAAGCTTTCTTT
-	TRBJ2-7	-	TRBV7-2	CASSRTVIYEQYF	TGTGCCAGCAGCCGGACAGTCATCTACGAGCAGTACTTC
-	TRBJ1-2	-	TRBV5-4	CASSVGQFNYGYTF	TGTGCCAGCAGCGTAGGACAGTTTAACTATGGCTACACCTTC
TRBD1	TRBJ1-6	-	TRBV7-2	CASSARDRAYSPLHF	TGTGCCAGCAGCGCCCGGGACAGGGCTTACTCACCCCTCCACTTT
-	TRBJ2-7	-	TRBV15	CATSRAGANYEQYF	TGTGCCACCAGCAGAGCAGGAGCGAACTACGAGCAGTACTTC
TRBD1	TRBJ1-3	-	TRBV10-3	CAISEVNRGLSNTIYF	TGTGCCATCAGTGAGGTGAACAGGGGGCTGAGTAACACCATATATTTT
TRBD1	TRBJ2-2	-	TRBV4-1	CASRPGTGVTGELFF	TGCGCCAGCAGACCCGGGACAGGGGTCACCGGGGAGCTGTTTTTT
-	TRBJ2-7	-	TRBV11-2	CASSQPLRQGNEQYF	TGTGCCAGCAGCCAACCCCTCCGCCAGGGCAACGAGCAGTACTTC
-	TRBJ2-2	-	TRBV30	CARGTFATGELFF	TGTGCCCGAGGGACTTTCGCCACCGGGGAGCTGTTTTTT
-	TRBJ2-7	-	TRBV6-1	CASRGDGPYEQYF	TGTGCCAGCAGGGGGGATGGACCCTACGAGCAGTACTTC
-	TRBJ1-3	-	TRBV5-6	CASSPPGQSGNTIYF	TGTGCCAGCAGCCCTCCGGGACAATCTGGAAACACCATATATTTT
TRBD2	TRBJ2-1	-	TRBV6-1	CASSIRLAGLEQFF	TGTGCCAGCAGTATAAGACTAGCGGGTCTTGAGCAGTTCTTC
-	TRBJ2-5	once	TRBV5-6	CASSPLPRPQTQYF	TGTGCCAGCAGCCCCCTACCACGACCCCAGACCCAGTACTTC
-	TRBJ2-1	-	TRBV7-7	CASSRKWAAPNEQFF	TGTGCCAGCAGCCGTAAATGGGCGGCTCCCAATGAGCAGTTCTTC
TRBD2	TRBJ2-7	-	TRBV6-6	CASSPGKAGMPYEQYF	TGTGCCAGCAGTCCGGGGAAAGCGGGAATGCCATACGAGCAGTACTTC
TRBD1	TRBJ1-4	-	TRBV5-1	CASSEDRDYEKLFF	TGCGCCAGCAGCGAAGACAGGGATTATGAAAAACTGTTTTTT
-	TRBJ1-4	-	TRBV4-3	CASSQSGAGEKLFF	TGCGCCAGCAGCCAATCCGGGGCAGGTGAAAAACTGTTTTTT
-	TRBJ1-2	few	TRBV5-5	CASSLAAGNGYTF	TGTGCCAGCAGCTTGGCGGCAGGGAATGGCTACACCTTC
TRBD1	TRBJ2-1	-	TRBV6-6	CASSGYRGNEQFF	TGTGCCAGCAGCGGCTACAGGGGCAATGAGCAGTTCTTC
-	TRBJ1-2	-	TRBV9	CASSGEGSNYGYTF	TGTGCCAGCAGCGGGGAGGGGAGTAACTATGGCTACACCTTC
TRBD1	TRBJ1-2	-	TRBV30	CAWTSGRGQHGYTF	TGTGCCTGGACGAGCGGGAGGGGGCAACATGGCTACACCTTC
-	TRBJ2-1	-	TRBV6-5	CASSPRLVGVQEQFF	TGTGCCAGCAGCCCCCGACTAGTGGGGGTCCAGGAGCAGTTCTTC
TRBD1	TRBJ1-4	-	TRBV6-4	CARTEPGQGFATNEKLFF	TGTGCCAGGACTGAACCGGGACAGGGTTTTGCAACTAATGAAAAACTGTTTTTT
TRBD1	TRBJ1-1	-	TRBV10-3	CAISPTGGTEAFF	TGTGCCATCAGCCCGACAGGGGGCACTGAAGCTTTCTTT
-	TRBJ1-3	-	TRBV18	CASSPGTGKRNTIYF	TGTGCCAGCTCACCAGGGACCGGGAAAAGAAACACCATATATTTT
TRBD1	TRBJ2-7	-	TRBV19	CASSSGGAGGGEQYF	TGTGCCAGTAGTTCAGGGGGCGCCGGAGGCGGCGAGCAGTACTTC
-	TRBJ2-4	-	TRBV5-6	CASSLGSGEGAQYF	TGTGCCAGCAGCTTGGGATCGGGGGAAGGTGCTCAGTACTTC
-	TRBJ2-3	-	TRBV5-4	CASSLGGSTDTQYF	TGTGCCAGCAGCTTGGGGGGTAGCACAGATACGCAGTATTTT
-	TRBJ1-6	-	TRBV10-3	CAISAGGTGGSPLHF	TGTGCCATCAGTGCGGGGGGGACTGGGGGGTCACCCCTCCACTTT
-	TRBJ2-5	-	TRBV5-4	CASSIQETQYF	TGTGCCAGCAGCATTCAAGAGACCCAGTACTTC
TRBD2	TRBJ2-3	-	TRBV7-3	CASSLGLAGGADTQYF	TGTGCCAGCAGCTTAGGACTAGCGGGGGGTGCAGATACGCAGTATTTT
TRBD2	TRBJ2-3	-	TRBV19	CASSPAGGPLVDTQYF	TGTGCCAGTAGTCCAGCGGGGGGCCCTCTGGTAGATACGCAGTATTTT
-	TRBJ2-3	few	TRBV29-1	CSVGRDSTDTQYF	TGCAGCGTTGGGAGGGACAGCACAGATACGCAGTATTTT
TRBD2	TRBJ2-3	-	TRBV11-2	CASSLGLAADTQYF	TGTGCCAGCAGCTTAGGACTAGCCGCAGATACGCAGTATTTT
-	TRBJ2-3	-	TRBV5-4	CASSLPANPTDTQYF	TGTGCCAGCAGCCTTCCGGCTAACCCCACAGATACGCAGTATTTT
TRBD1	TRBJ2-1	-	TRBV28	CASSRTGGPYNEQFF	TGTGCCAGCAGTCGTACAGGGGGCCCCTACAATGAGCAGTTCTTC
-	TRBJ2-3	-	TRBV9	CASSVGGAAAGDTQYF	TGTGCCAGCAGCGTAGGGGGCGCGGCCGCCGGGGATACGCAGTATTTT
-	TRBJ1-1	-	TRBV7-3	CASSPPWMGERNTEAFF	TGTGCCAGCAGCCCCCCGTGGATGGGGGAGAGGAACACTGAAGCTTTCTTT
-	TRBJ1-2	-	TRBV7-9	CASSLGGANYGYTF	TGTGCCAGCAGCTTAGGGGGAGCTAACTATGGCTACACCTTC
TRBD1	TRBJ1-1	-	TRBV19	CASQRGLRQGANTEAFF	TGTGCCAGTCAAAGGGGCCTCAGACAGGGTGCGAACACTGAAGCTTTCTTT
-	TRBJ1-6	few	TRBV5-1	CASSLRGMTYNSPLHF	TGCGCCAGCAGCTTGCGTGGGATGACCTATAATTCACCCCTCCACTTT
-	TRBJ2-7	-	TRBV5-1	CASSFQLGITYEQYF	TGCGCCAGCAGCTTCCAGCTAGGGATCACCTACGAGCAGTACTTC
-	TRBJ1-1	-	TRBV2	CASRKQGNTEAFF	TGTGCCAGCAGGAAACAGGGGAACACTGAAGCTTTCTTT
TRBD2	TRBJ2-3	-	TRBV7-2	CASSSPRAGGGDTQYF	TGTGCCAGCAGCTCACCTAGGGCGGGAGGTGGGGATACGCAGTATTTT
TRBD1	TRBJ2-5	-	TRBV30	CAWSVQGAGQETQYF	TGTGCCTGGAGTGTACAGGGGGCGGGTCAAGAGACCCAGTACTTC
-	TRBJ2-7	-	TRBV2	CASIIGRPGYEQYF	TGTGCCAGCATTATCGGACGCCCTGGCTACGAGCAGTACTTC
-	TRBJ1-2	-	TRBV19	CASNIRGGVGYTF	TGTGCCAGTAACATAAGGGGAGGAGTTGGCTACACCTTC
TRBD2	TRBJ2-7	-	TRBV5-1	CASSLLPLAGGGYEQYF	TGCGCCAGCAGCCTACTACCCCTAGCGGGAGGAGGTTACGAGCAGTACTTC